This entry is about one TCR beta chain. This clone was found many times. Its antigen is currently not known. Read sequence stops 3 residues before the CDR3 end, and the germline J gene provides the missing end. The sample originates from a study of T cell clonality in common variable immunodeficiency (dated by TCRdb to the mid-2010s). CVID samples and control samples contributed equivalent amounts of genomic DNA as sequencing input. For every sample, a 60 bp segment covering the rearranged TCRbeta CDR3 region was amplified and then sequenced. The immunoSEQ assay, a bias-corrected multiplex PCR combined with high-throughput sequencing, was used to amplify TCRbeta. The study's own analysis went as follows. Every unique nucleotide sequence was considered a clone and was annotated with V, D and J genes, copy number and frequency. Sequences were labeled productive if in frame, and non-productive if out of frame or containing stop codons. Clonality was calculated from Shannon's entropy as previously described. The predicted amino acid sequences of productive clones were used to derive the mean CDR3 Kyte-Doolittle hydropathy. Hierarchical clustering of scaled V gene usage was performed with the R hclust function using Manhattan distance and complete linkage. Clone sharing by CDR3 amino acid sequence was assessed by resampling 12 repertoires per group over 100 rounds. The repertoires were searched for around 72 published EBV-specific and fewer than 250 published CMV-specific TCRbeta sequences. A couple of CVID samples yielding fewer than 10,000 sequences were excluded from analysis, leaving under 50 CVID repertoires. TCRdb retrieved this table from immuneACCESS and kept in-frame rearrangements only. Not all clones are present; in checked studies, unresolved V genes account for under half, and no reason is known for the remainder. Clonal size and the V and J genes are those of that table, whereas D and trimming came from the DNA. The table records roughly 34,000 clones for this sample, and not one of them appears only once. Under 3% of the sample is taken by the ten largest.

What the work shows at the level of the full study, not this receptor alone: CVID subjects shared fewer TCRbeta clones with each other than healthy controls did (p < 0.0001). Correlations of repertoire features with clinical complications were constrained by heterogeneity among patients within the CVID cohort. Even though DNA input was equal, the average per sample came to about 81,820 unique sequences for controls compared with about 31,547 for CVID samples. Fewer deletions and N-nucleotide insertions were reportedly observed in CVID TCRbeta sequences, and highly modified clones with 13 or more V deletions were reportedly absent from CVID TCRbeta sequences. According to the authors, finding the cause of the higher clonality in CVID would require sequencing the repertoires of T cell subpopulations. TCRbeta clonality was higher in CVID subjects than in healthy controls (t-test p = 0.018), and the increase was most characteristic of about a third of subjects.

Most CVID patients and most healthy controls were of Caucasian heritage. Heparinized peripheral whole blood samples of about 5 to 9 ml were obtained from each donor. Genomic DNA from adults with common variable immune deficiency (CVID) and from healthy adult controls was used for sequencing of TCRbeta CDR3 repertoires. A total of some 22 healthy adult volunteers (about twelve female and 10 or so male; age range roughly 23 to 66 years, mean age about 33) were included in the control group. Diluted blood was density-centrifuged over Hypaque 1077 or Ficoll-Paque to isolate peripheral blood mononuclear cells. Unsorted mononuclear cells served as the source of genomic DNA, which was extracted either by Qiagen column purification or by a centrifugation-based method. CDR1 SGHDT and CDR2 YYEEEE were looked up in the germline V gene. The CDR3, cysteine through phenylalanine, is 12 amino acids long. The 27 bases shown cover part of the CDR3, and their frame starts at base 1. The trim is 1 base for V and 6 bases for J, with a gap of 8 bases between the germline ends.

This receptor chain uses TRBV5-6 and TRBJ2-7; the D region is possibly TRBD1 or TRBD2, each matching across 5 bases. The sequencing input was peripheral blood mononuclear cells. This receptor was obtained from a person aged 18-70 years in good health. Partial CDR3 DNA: TGTGCCAGCAGCTTGAGAGGGGTCGAG. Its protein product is CASSLRGVE. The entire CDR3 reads CASSLRGVEQYF.